The 23 T cell receptor beta chains in this list originate from one sample, sequenced in a study of blood T cells in healthy people across ages. It was with a sample-barcoded 5' primer and a J-beta primer mix that a second PCR of about 6 to 12 cycles was run. One entry per CDR3 protein, called by TCRdb with MiXCR from the 5' RACE reads. The profile shows roughly 830,000 distinct CDR3 sequences, roughly 60% of them singletons. The sample was blood. All receptors derive from a man aged 25-40 years in good health.

This chain connects TRBV4-3 to TRBJ2-7; D is possibly TRBD1 (6 bases). CDR3 length: 16 amino acids. The germline V and J ends were trimmed by 4 bases and 0 bases, with 16 bases remaining between them. Germline V gene sequence: CDR1 LGHNA, CDR2 YSLEER. In DNA form, the CDR3 reads TGCGCCAGCAGCCCGCTTGGGGGCCCAAGCTCCTACGAGCAGTACTTC. Residues: CASSPLGGPSSYEQYF.

The V and J genes are TRBV29-1 and TRBJ2-7; D gene unclear. Germline V CDR1 and CDR2: SQVTM, ANQGSEA. V shed 5 bases and J shed 2 bases, with 7 bases lying between them. This CDR3 has 11 amino acids. The CDR3 DNA follows: TGCAGCGTTACGGTCCCCTACGAGCAGTACTTC. Translating it yields CSVTVPYEQYF.

The CDR3 is CASSPHGRGLNEQFF. CDR3 sequence (DNA): TGTGCCAGCAGCCCCCACGGGAGGGGCCTCAATGAGCAGTTCTTC. The chain joins TRBV3-1 to TRBJ2-1; TRBD2 aligns across 8 bases. Germline trimming cut 4 bases from V and 6 bases from J; bases unmatched to any gene: 8. The CDR3 has 15 amino acids. CDR1 is LGHDT, CDR2 YNNKEL, per germline (reference sequence).

This chain uses TRBV20-1 with TRBJ2-5; TRBD2 aligns across 10 bases. V shed 7 bases, J shed 11 bases, and the junction held 13 bases outside the gene matches. This CDR3 comprises 13 residues. Germline CDR1 DFQATT, CDR2 SNEGSKA (reference sequence). The CDR3 is CSGTTSGVAEQYF. The CDR3 DNA is TGCAGTGGTACCACTAGCGGGGTGGCAGAGCAGTACTTC.

This rearrangement joins TRBV4-1 to TRBJ2-5; 10 nucleotides line up with TRBD1. From germline, CDR1 is MGHRA and CDR2 YSYEKL. V was clipped by 0 bases and J by 5 bases; unmatched bases: 15. The CDR3 runs to 19 residues. The CDR3 region is CASSQEGLSGTGARETQYF. CDR3 bases: TGCGCCAGCAGCCAAGAGGGATTGTCCGGGACAGGGGCGAGGGAGACCCAGTACTTC.

This clonotype turned up a few times. The V and J genes are TRBV5-1 and TRBJ2-6; no clear D gene. V was trimmed by 5 bases and J by 0 bases, leaving 12 bases between them. The germline gives CDR1 SGHRS, CDR2 YFSETQ. There are 16 residues in the CDR3. CDR3 sequence: CASSPRWGSGANVLTF. The CDR3 nucleotides read TGCGCCAGCAGTCCAAGGTGGGGCTCTGGGGCCAACGTCCTGACTTTC.

V and J are TRBV4-3 and TRBJ2-5; D is unresolved. The CDR3 consists of 13 residues. V was clipped by 3 bases and J by 11 bases, with 16 bases between them. In germline, CDR1 is LGHNA, CDR2 YSLEER. The CDR3 loop reads CASSQPPYNEQYF. The CDR3 nucleotides read TGCGCCAGCAGCCAGCCCCCTTACAATGAGCAGTACTTC.

This clonotype was recorded a few times. The junction departs from germline at one end; a sequencing error may be responsible. This chain links TRBV15 with TRBJ2-1; D is perhaps TRBD2 (6 bases). Germline values: CDR1 LNHNV, CDR2 YYDKDF (reference sequence). This CDR3 comprises 16 residues. The CDR3 bases are TGTGCCACCAGCAGAGATGTCGGGACTCTACACAATGCGCAGTTCTTC. This translates into CATSRDVGTLHNAQFF.

This clonotype was counted a single time. The genes are TRBV3-1 and TRBJ2-7; D possibly corresponds to TRBD2 (6 bases). The J call may not be correct, given that the DNA end is closer to TRBJ2-5. The CDR3 length is 16 residues. Germline CDR1 and CDR2: LGHDT and YNNKEL (reference sequence). CDR3 sequence: CASSNRNQGAGETQYF. The CDR3 nucleotides are TGTGCCAGCAGCAACCGTAACCAGGGAGCGGGAGAGACCCAGTACTTC.

This clonotype was observed a handful of times. The V and J genes are TRBV6-2 or TRBV6-3 and TRBJ1-2; 10 nucleotides match TRBD1. Germline loops: CDR1 MNHEY, CDR2 SVGEGT. Unmatched junction bases numbered 10, after V lost 6 bases and J lost 6 bases. The CDR3 contains 15 residues. The CDR3 DNA is TGTGCCAGCAGCGAGACAGGGGGCATTAGAGATGGCTACACCTTC. It encodes CASSETGGIRDGYTF.

V is TRBV18 and J is TRBJ2-7; 7 nucleotides line up with TRBD1. Trimming removed 3 bases from V and 0 bases from J; junction bases left unmatched: 5. Per germline, CDR1 KGHSH and CDR2 LQKENI. The CDR3 totals 15 residues. CDR3 sequence reads: CASSPGTVSSYEQYF. The CDR3 DNA reads TGTGCCAGCTCACCTGGGACAGTGAGCTCCTACGAGCAGTACTTC.

This clonotype was seen only once. The chain has TRBV12-3 or TRBV12-4 and TRBJ2-1; D gene ambiguous. The V end lost 5 bases, the J end lost 3 bases, and 11 bases lay between the germline ends. The CDR3 spans 14 residues. The CDR3 DNA reads TGTGCCAGCAGTCCCCGAAAGGACTACAATGAGCAGTTCTTC. Protein: CASSPRKDYNEQFF.

The chain recombines TRBV6-7 with TRBJ2-7; D is uncertain. TRBV6-7 falls under the ORF class, with uncertain function. Trimming removed 2 bases from V and 6 bases from J, with 8 bases in between. The CDR3 length is 12 residues. CDR3 region: CASSYGRPEQYF. In DNA form, the CDR3 reads TGTGCCAGCAGTTACGGTAGGCCCGAGCAGTACTTC.

This chain links TRBV12-3 or TRBV12-4 with TRBJ1-6; D possibly corresponds to TRBD1 (5 bases). The V end was cut by 7 bases, the J end by 7 bases, with 14 bases between. CDR3 size: 14 residues. CDR3 sequence (DNA): TGTGCCAGCACCCGGGACGGAGGCAATTCACCCCTCCACTTT. This gives the protein CASTRDGGNSPLHF.

J is TRBJ2-5 and V is TRBV9; 8 bases fit TRBD1. Germline CDR1 is SGDLS and CDR2 is YYNGEE. The CDR3 totals 15 residues. V shed 0 bases, J shed 4 bases, and the junction held 5 bases outside the gene matches. CDR3: CASSVEGQVLETQYF. CDR3 bases: TGTGCCAGCAGCGTAGAGGGACAGGTTCTAGAGACCCAGTACTTC.

CDR3 DNA: TGTGCCAGCAGTTTGGCCAGGGGTGGCGAAAAACTGTTTTTT. Translation gives CASSLARGGEKLFF. The chain uses TRBV12-3 or TRBV12-4 and TRBJ1-4; D might be TRBD1 (6 bases). The CDR3 runs 14 residues. V dropped 3 bases and J dropped 8 bases, with 13 bases sitting between them.

The genes are TRBV7-9 and TRBJ2-4; 8 positions agree with TRBD1. The V gene's germline CDR1 is SEHNR and CDR2 FQNEAQ (reference sequence). With V trimmed by 2 bases and J by 13 bases, 16 bases remained unmatched. This CDR3 region has 16 residues. The CDR3 loop reads CASSLLLTGASYGQYF. CDR3 DNA: TGTGCCAGCAGCTTACTTTTGACAGGGGCCTCCTACGGGCAGTACTTC.

The chain employs TRBV19 and TRBJ2-7; the D is unclear. V lost 3 bases and J lost 5, with 8 bases in between. From germline, CDR1 is LNHDA and CDR2 SQIVND (reference sequence). The CDR3 runs to 12 residues. The CDR3 nucleotides read TGTGCCAGTAGTATTGCGCCCCACGAGCAGTACTTC. Protein: CASSIAPHEQYF.

This clonotype was detected once. The gene calls are TRBV4-2 and TRBJ2-2, with a weak D call TRBD1 (6 bases). V gave up 5 bases and J gave up 1 base, with 14 bases separating them. The CDR3 is 16 residues long. Germline V gives CDR1 LGHNA, CDR2 YNFKEQ. CDR3 amino acids: CASSFTGQLNTGELFF. The DNA for the CDR3 is TGTGCCAGCAGCTTTACTGGACAGCTGAACACCGGGGAGCTGTTTTTT.

The chain uses TRBV7-3 and TRBJ2-1, with D possibly matching TRBD1 (6 bases). CDR3 length equals 16 residues. Germline-derived CDR1 and CDR2 are SGHTA and FQGTGA. Trimming removed 5 bases from V and 1 base from J, with 15 bases in between. CDR3 nucleotides: TGTGCCAGCAGCGTACTGCCAGGGGTGTCCTACAATGAGCAGTTCTTC. This sequence encodes CASSVLPGVSYNEQFF.

The genes are TRBV20-1 and TRBJ2-1, with D possibly TRBD2 on 6 matching bases. V gave up 6 bases and J gave up 6 bases, with 15 bases separating them. The CDR3 has 13 residues. Germline V lookup: CDR1 DFQATT, CDR2 SNEGSKA (reference sequence). CDR3 sequence reads: CSAPGGLLNEQFF. The CDR3 DNA sequence: TGCAGTGCCCCCGGGGGACTCCTCAATGAGCAGTTCTTC.

J is TRBJ1-2 and V is TRBV4-1; D uncertain. Germline assignment: CDR1 MGHRA and CDR2 YSYEKL. The CDR3 covers 14 residues. Deletions cut 1 base from V and 2 bases from J, with 8 bases between. As DNA, the CDR3 is TGCGCCAGCAGCCAAGTCCAGCAAAACTATGGCTACACCTTC. It encodes CASSQVQQNYGYTF.

The gene calls are TRBV12-3 or TRBV12-4 and TRBJ2-4, with D hard to call. The last part of the DNA fits TRBJ2-7 better; the J call may be wrong. The CDR3 is made up of 12 amino acids. Written as DNA, the CDR3 is TGTGCCAGCAGCTATTCCCCCGGCGAGCAGTACTTC. Amino acid sequence: CASSYSPGEQYF.